Each of the 21 T cell receptor beta chains below was sequenced from the same sample in a study of glioma-infiltrating T cells after dendritic cell vaccination. Assay: immunoSEQ multiplex PCR; the TCRdb copy retains only in-frame clones and omits some. The sample contains roughly 68,000 clones, around 86% of which appear only once. The sequenced sample was blood, obtained before dendritic cell vaccination. The receptor source for this set is a human donor with glioblastoma.

The chain has TRBV5-1 and TRBJ2-1, with 9 bases identical to TRBD2. CDR3 length equals 16 residues. V lost 4 bases to trimming and J lost 6 bases; unmatched junction nucleotides: 11. Looked up from germline, CDR1 is SGHRS and CDR2 is YFSETQ. DNA of the CDR3: TGCGCCAGCAGCCCCAAAGCGGGGGGCCGTTCCAATGAGCAGTTCTTC. Its translation: CASSPKAGGRSNEQFF.

The V gene is TRBV19, the J gene TRBJ1-4; TRBD1 is a possible D gene (6 bases). CDR1 is LNHDA, CDR2 SQIVND, per germline (reference sequence). This CDR3 contains 14 residues. Deletions cut 2 bases from V and 7 bases from J, with 11 bases between. The DNA for the CDR3 is TGTGCCAGTAGTATAATACAGGGTAGTGAAAAACTGTTTTTT. As protein: CASSIIQGSEKLFF.

The rearrangement joins TRBV27 to TRBJ1-2, with D tentatively TRBD1 (6 bases). This CDR3 region has 12 residues. CDR1 is MNHEY, CDR2 SMNVEV, per germline (reference sequence). V was cut by 10 bases and J by 3 bases, with 12 bases left in between. As DNA, the CDR3 is TGTGCCATCCTACAGGGCCACTATGGCTACACCTTC. The encoded protein is CAILQGHYGYTF.

The chain joins TRBV4-2 to TRBJ2-3; possible D gene TRBD1, 5 bases. Germline V gives CDR1 LGHNA, CDR2 YNFKEQ. The CDR3 runs 15 residues. V lost 4 bases and J 4 bases, leaving 15 bases between the germline ends. This chain's CDR3 is CASSRQGAVADTQYF. For the CDR3, the DNA is TGTGCCAGCAGCCGACAAGGGGCTGTGGCAGATACGCAGTATTTT.

The chain has TRBV5-4 and TRBJ2-1; possibly TRBD2 for D (6 bases). Germline V gives CDR1 SGHNT, CDR2 YYREEE (reference sequence). The CDR3 extends over 13 amino acids. V dropped 4 bases and J dropped 6 bases, with 11 bases sitting between them. The CDR3 sequence is CASSPGTFNEQFF. The CDR3 DNA reads TGTGCCAGCAGCCCTGGGACTTTCAATGAGCAGTTCTTC. Full variable domain (remainder filled in from reference TRBV5-4 and TRBJ2-1): ETGVTQSPTHLIKTRGQQVTLRCSSQSGHNTVSWYQQALGQGPQFIFQYYREEENGRGNFPPRFSGLQFPNYSSELNVNALELDDSALYLCASSPGTFNEQFFGPGTRLTVL.

The chain uses TRBV5-1 and TRBJ1-6, with unresolved D. This CDR3 spans 14 amino acids. Trimming took 0 bases from V and 10 from J, leaving 11 bases between them. The germline V gene has CDR1 SGHRS and CDR2 YFSETQ. This chain's CDR3 is CASSLAVEASPLHF. In DNA form, the CDR3 reads TGCGCCAGCAGCTTGGCGGTGGAGGCGTCACCCCTCCACTTT. Based on the CDR3 plus reference TRBV5-1 and TRBJ1-6, the full variable domain is KAGVTQTPRYLIKTRGQQVTLSCSPISGHRSVSWYQQTPGQGLQFLFEYFSETQRNKGNFPGRFSGRQFSNSRSEMNVSTLELGDSALYLCASSLAVEASPLHFGNGTRLTVT.

This clone was counted a single time. This chain uses TRBV4-1 with TRBJ2-7; TRBD2 matches at 10 bases. CDR3 length: 16 amino acids. Germline loops: CDR1 MGHRA, CDR2 YSYEKL. V trimming: 0 bases; J trimming: 4 bases; junction bases outside the gene matches: 6. This CDR3 is CASSQDKLAGIYEQYF. CDR3 nucleotide sequence: TGCGCCAGCAGCCAAGATAAACTAGCGGGGATATACGAGCAGTACTTC.

V gene TRBV5-4 combines with J gene TRBJ2-2, with TRBD2 identical over 10 bases. The germline V gene has CDR1 SGHNT and CDR2 YYREEE (reference sequence). CDR3 length equals 16 residues. Germline trimming cut 0 bases from V and 3 bases from J; bases unmatched to any gene: 2. CDR3 residues: CASSLDLAGDTGELFF. The CDR3 DNA is TGTGCCAGCAGCTTGGATCTAGCGGGGGACACCGGGGAGCTGTTTTTT. The full variable domain, its missing parts supplied by reference TRBV5-4 and TRBJ2-2, is ETGVTQSPTHLIKTRGQQVTLRCSSQSGHNTVSWYQQALGQGPQFIFQYYREEENGRGNFPPRFSGLQFPNYSSELNVNALELDDSALYLCASSLDLAGDTGELFFGEGSRLTVL.

The chain couples TRBV7-2 to TRBJ2-3; 7 bases align to TRBD2. The CDR3 consists of 15 residues. Germline-derived CDR1 and CDR2 are SGHTA and FQGNSA. Trimming removed 2 bases from V and 4 bases from J; junction bases left unmatched: 6. CDR3 loop: CASSLLGGKPDTQYF. In nucleotides, the CDR3 is TGTGCCAGCAGCTTACTGGGGGGGAAACCAGATACGCAGTATTTT.

V gene TRBV28 combines with J gene TRBJ1-1, with TRBD1 matching 8 bases. Trimming removed 3 bases from V and 1 base from J; junction bases left unmatched: 4. Per the germline V gene, CDR1 is MDHEN and CDR2 is SYDVKM. This CDR3 comprises 15 residues. CDR3 in amino acids: CASSFRTGWNTEAFF. The CDR3 nucleotides read TGTGCCAGCAGTTTTCGGACAGGGTGGAACACTGAAGCTTTCTTT. The entire variable domain, with the rest obtained from reference TRBV28 and TRBJ1-1, is as follows: DVKVTQSSRYLVKRTGEKVFLECVQDMDHENMFWYRQDPGLGLRLIYFSYDVKMKEKGDIPEGYSVSREKKERFSLILESASTNQTSMYLCASSFRTGWNTEAFFGQGTRLTVV.

This clone showed up just a few times. This rearrangement joins TRBV28 to TRBJ2-7, with a tentative D call TRBD2 (6 bases). Trimming removed 1 base at V and 3 bases at J, with 10 bases between. The CDR3 is made up of 14 amino acids. Per the germline V gene, CDR1 is MDHEN and CDR2 is SYDVKM. This CDR3 is CASSLSGTYYEQYF. Here the CDR3 DNA reads TGTGCCAGCAGTTTATCTGGGACTTACTACGAGCAGTACTTC.

This chain joins TRBV2 and TRBJ2-7; possible D gene TRBD1, 5 bases. Per germline, CDR1 SNHLY and CDR2 FYNNEI. V was shortened by 4 bases and J by 3 bases, with 10 bases between the two germline ends. This CDR3 comprises 13 residues. CDR3 sequence reads: CASSVGRRYEQYF. The CDR3 nucleotides read TGTGCCAGCAGTGTGGGGCGTCGCTACGAGCAGTACTTC.

This clone came up a few times. CDR3 coding DNA: TGCGCCAGCAGTGATACAGGGATTTCACCCCTCCACTTT. As protein: CASSDTGISPLHF. J is TRBJ1-6 and V is TRBV10-1, with D perhaps TRBD1 (6 bases). Trimming shortened V by 3 bases and J by 9 bases, and 9 bases separated the two germline ends. Germline loops: CDR1 WNHNN, CDR2 SYGVQD (reference sequence). The CDR3 has 13 amino acids.

V and J are TRBV27 and TRBJ1-2; possible D gene TRBD1, 5 bases. Trimming removed 5 bases at V and 1 base at J, with 17 bases between. The CDR3 is 16 amino acids. Germline CDR1 and CDR2: MNHEY and SMNVEV (reference sequence). CDR3 loop: CASSPFEGLLNYGYTF. CDR3 DNA sequence: TGTGCCAGCAGTCCCTTTGAGGGACTACTTAACTATGGCTACACCTTC.

This clone showed up just a few times. The V gene is TRBV7-2, the J gene TRBJ2-5, with a tentative D call TRBD2 (5 bases). Trimming cost V 5 bases and J 5 bases, with 12 bases left between them. The CDR3 contains 13 residues. CDR1 is SGHTA and CDR2 is FQGNSA in the germline V gene. The CDR3 here is CASSRSDSETQYF. The CDR3, as DNA: TGTGCCAGCAGCCGTAGCGACTCGGAGACCCAGTACTTC. Full variable domain (rest looked up from reference TRBV7-2 and TRBJ2-5): GAGVSQSPSNKVTEKGKDVELRCDPISGHTALYWYRQSLGQGLEFLIYFQGNSAPDKSGLPSDRFSAERTGGSVSTLTIQRTQQEDSAVYLCASSRSDSETQYFGPGTRLLVL.

In its sample, this clone was seen a few times. The CDR3 sequence is CASSEPGQGFGNTIYF. CDR3 in DNA: TGTGCCAGCAGTGAACCCGGACAGGGCTTTGGAAACACCATATATTTT. The V gene is TRBV2, the J gene TRBJ1-3; 8 bases are a match to TRBD1. The CDR3 spans 16 residues. Germline lookup yields CDR1 SNHLY and CDR2 FYNNEI. V lost 2 bases to trimming and J lost 3 bases; unmatched junction nucleotides: 6.

The V call is TRBV5-1, the J call TRBJ2-5, with TRBD1 identical over 9 bases. Germline CDR1 reads SGHRS; CDR2 reads YFSETQ. The CDR3 extends over 15 amino acids. V lost 3 bases, J lost 2 bases, and 5 bases stayed unmatched. CDR3 loop: CASSSGTGTQETQYF. The CDR3 DNA follows: TGCGCCAGCAGCTCGGGGACAGGGACTCAAGAGACCCAGTACTTC.

V and J are TRBV5-1 and TRBJ2-5; 16 bases map to TRBD2. The J segment lost 4 bases and the V segment lost 8 bases, leaving 11 bases of the junction unmatched. CDR3 length: 17 residues. The germline gives CDR1 SGHRS, CDR2 YFSETQ. DNA for the CDR3: TGCGCCAGTTGGCCCGGGACTAGCGGGGGGGCCGCAGAGACCCAGTACTTC. Protein: CASWPGTSGGAAETQYF.

The chain has TRBV28 and TRBJ1-4, with TRBD1 matching 9 bases. Germline V gives CDR1 MDHEN, CDR2 SYDVKM. The ends lost 4 bases at V and 2 bases at J; junction bases unmatched: 14. The CDR3 length is 19 residues. CDR3 DNA sequence: TGTGCCAGCAGTTCCCGTACCGACAGGGGGTGGAGGACTAATGAAAAACTGTTTTTT. This gives the protein CASSSRTDRGWRTNEKLFF.

CDR3 in DNA: TGTGCCAGCAGCCTGGACAGAGGCTATGGCTACACCTTC. Translation gives CASSLDRGYGYTF. The rearrangement joins TRBV4-2 to TRBJ1-2, with a possible D match to TRBD1 (6 bases). Germline-derived CDR1 and CDR2 are LGHNA and YNFKEQ. CDR3 size: 13 residues. V lost 4 bases to trimming and J lost 4 bases, with 10 bases between them.

The chain carries TRBV28 and TRBJ1-5, with TRBD1 matching over 7 bases. V was pared by 5 bases and J by 7 bases, with 17 bases of the junction left unmatched. The CDR3 is 17 amino acids. Germline V lookup: CDR1 MDHEN, CDR2 SYDVKM. For the CDR3, the DNA is TGTGCCAGCAGTCTAATACCGGAAGGGGGCGAAACCCAGCCCCAGCATTTT. The encoded protein is CASSLIPEGGETQPQHF. Combining the CDR3 with reference TRBV28 and TRBJ1-5 gives the whole variable domain DVKVTQSSRYLVKRTGEKVFLECVQDMDHENMFWYRQDPGLGLRLIYFSYDVKMKEKGDIPEGYSVSREKKERFSLILESASTNQTSMYLCASSLIPEGGETQPQHFGDGTRLSIL.